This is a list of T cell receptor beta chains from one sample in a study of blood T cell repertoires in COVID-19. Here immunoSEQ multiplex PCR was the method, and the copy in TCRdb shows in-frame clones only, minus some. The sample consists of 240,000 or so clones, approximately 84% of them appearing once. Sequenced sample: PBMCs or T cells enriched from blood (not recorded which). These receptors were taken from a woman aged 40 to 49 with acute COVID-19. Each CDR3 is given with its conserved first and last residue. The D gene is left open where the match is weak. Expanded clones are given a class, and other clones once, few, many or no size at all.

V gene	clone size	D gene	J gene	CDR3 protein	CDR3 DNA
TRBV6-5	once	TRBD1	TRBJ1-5	CASTGQENQPQHF	TGTGCCAGCACCGGACAGGAAAATCAGCCCCAGCATTTT
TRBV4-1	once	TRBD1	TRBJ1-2	CASSQQLQGNYGYTF	TGCGCCAGCAGCCAGCAATTACAGGGGAACTATGGCTACACCTTC
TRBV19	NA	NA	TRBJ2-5	CASSITGQETQYF	TGTGCCAGTAGTATCACAGGACAAGAGACCCAGTACTTC
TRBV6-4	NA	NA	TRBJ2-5	CASSRVRGETQYF	TGTGCCAGCAGCAGGGTTCGGGGGGAGACCCAGTACTTC
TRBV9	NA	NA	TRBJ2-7	CASSVAGEVSEQYF	TGTGCCAGCAGCGTAGCAGGGGAAGTAAGCGAGCAGTACTTC
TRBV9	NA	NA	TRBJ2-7	CASSVDGAPWEQYF	TGTGCCAGCAGCGTAGATGGGGCCCCCTGGGAGCAGTACTTC
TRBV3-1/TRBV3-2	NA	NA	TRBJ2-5	CASSAAGTQYF	TGTGCCAGCAGCGCGGCGGGGACCCAGTACTTC
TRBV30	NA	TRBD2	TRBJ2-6	CAWNLAGSSGANVLTF	TGTGCCTGGAACCTAGCGGGGTCCTCTGGGGCCAACGTCCTGACTTTC
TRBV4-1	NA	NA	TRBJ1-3	CASSRGGLVQAGNTIYF	TGCGCCAGCAGTAGGGGGGGGCTCGTACAAGCTGGAAACACCATATATTTT
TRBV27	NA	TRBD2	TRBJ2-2	CASHSGGRGLFF	TGTGCCAGCCATTCGGGGGGACGTGGGCTGTTTTTT
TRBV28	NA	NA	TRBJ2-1	CASSARGRSEFF	TGTGCCAGCAGTGCTCGAGGGAGGTCGGAGTTCTTC
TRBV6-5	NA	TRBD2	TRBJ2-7	CASSTIAGSSYEQYF	TGTGCCAGCAGTACCATAGCGGGATCCTCCTACGAGCAGTACTTC
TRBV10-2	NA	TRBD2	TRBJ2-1	CASSDPGLAAAVINNEQFF	TGCGCCAGCAGTGATCCTGGGCTAGCGGCGGCCGTCATCAACAATGAGCAGTTCTTC
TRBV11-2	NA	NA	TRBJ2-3	CASSQDPSGHTQYF	TGTGCCAGCAGCCAAGACCCCAGCGGACATACGCAGTATTTT
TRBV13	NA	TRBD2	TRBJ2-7	CASSTGLAGGLSEQYF	TGTGCCAGCAGCACGGGACTAGCGGGAGGGCTATCCGAGCAGTACTTC
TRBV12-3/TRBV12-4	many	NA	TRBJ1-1	CASRGAAEAFF	TGTGCCAGCAGAGGGGCGGCTGAAGCTTTCTTT